This entry lists 28 T cell receptor beta chains sequenced from one sample in a study of blood T cell repertoires in COVID-19. Clones were sequenced by immunoSEQ multiplex PCR, and TCRdb holds only the in-frame ones, with some missing. Counted here are 250,000 to 350,000 clones, about 91% occurring once; the ten biggest clones make up 5.5% to 8%. Specimen: peripheral blood. Every receptor here comes from a woman younger than 45 who had recovered from COVID-19.

The chain uses TRBV28 and TRBJ2-3; 8 nucleotides match TRBD1. The J segment lost 2 bases and the V segment lost 2 bases, leaving 12 bases of the junction unmatched. This CDR3 comprises 18 residues. The germline V gene has CDR1 MDHEN and CDR2 SYDVKM. The CDR3 DNA reads TGTGCCAGCAGTTTACCAGGACAGGGTCTTTATTACACAGATACGCAGTATTTT. Its protein is CASSLPGQGLYYTDTQYF. The whole variable domain, filled in from reference TRBV28 and TRBJ2-3, reads DVKVTQSSRYLVKRTGEKVFLECVQDMDHENMFWYRQDPGLGLRLIYFSYDVKMKEKGDIPEGYSVSREKKERFSLILESASTNQTSMYLCASSLPGQGLYYTDTQYFGPGTRLTVL.

The chain combines TRBV5-5 with TRBJ2-7; perhaps TRBD1 as D (5 bases). The CDR3 length is 14 residues. Germline assignment: CDR1 SGHKS and CDR2 YYEKEE (reference sequence). Deletions cut 4 bases from V and 6 bases from J, with 17 bases between. This chain's CDR3 is CASSKLDRATEQYF. The CDR3 DNA reads TGTGCCAGCAGCAAACTCGACAGAGCTACCGAGCAGTACTTC.

A note on this clone: This CDR3 is also generated by other DNA sequences in the sample. CDR3 coding DNA: TGTGCCAGCAGCTTAGCTGGGACAGGGTATGGCTACACCTTC. Translated, it gives CASSLAGTGYGYTF. The J gene is TRBJ1-2, the V gene TRBV7-2, with 9 bases lining up with TRBD1. Germline V CDR1 and CDR2: SGHTA, FQGNSA. CDR3 length equals 14 residues. The V gene end was trimmed by 0 bases and the J gene end by 5 bases; junction bases not matched to a gene: 1.

A note on this clone: Additional DNA sequences in this sample encode the identical CDR3. V and J are TRBV4-1 and TRBJ2-7, with 9 bases fitting TRBD2. V lost 1 base to trimming and J lost 2 bases; unmatched junction nucleotides: 3. The CDR3 consists of 15 residues. The germline gives CDR1 MGHRA, CDR2 YSYEKL. This CDR3 reads CASSQGLAGTYEQYF. The CDR3, as DNA: TGCGCCAGCAGCCAAGGGCTAGCGGGAACCTACGAGCAGTACTTC.

This chain connects TRBV2 to TRBJ1-1, with TRBD1 as a possible D gene (6 bases). The CDR3 spans 16 residues. V dropped 4 bases and J dropped 1 base, with 16 bases sitting between them. Germline V CDR1 and CDR2: SNHLY, FYNNEI. This CDR3 is CASSGAGALRNTEAFF. CDR3 bases: TGTGCCAGCAGTGGGGCGGGGGCCCTGAGGAACACTGAAGCTTTCTTT.

This clone was seen just once. This chain links TRBV28 with TRBJ1-4; possibly TRBD1 for D (6 bases). CDR1 is MDHEN, CDR2 SYDVKM, per germline. V was cut by 5 bases and J by 15 bases, with 13 bases left in between. This CDR3 is built from 11 residues. CDR3 in amino acids: CASSERQEVFF. CDR3 DNA sequence: TGTGCCAGCAGTGAAAGACAGGAAGTGTTTTTT. The full variable domain, rest sourced from reference TRBV28 and TRBJ1-4, is DVKVTQSSRYLVKRTGEKVFLECVQDMDHENMFWYRQDPGLGLRLIYFSYDVKMKEKGDIPEGYSVSREKKERFSLILESASTNQTSMYLCASSERQEVFFGSGTQLSVL.

V gene TRBV13 combines with J gene TRBJ2-1, with 10 positions matching TRBD2. The CDR3 totals 16 residues. Germline CDR1 is PRHDT and CDR2 is FYEKMQ (reference sequence). V was pared by 2 bases and J by 1 base, with 2 bases of the junction left unmatched. The CDR3 loop is CASSLSGGASYNEQFF. DNA of the CDR3: TGTGCCAGCAGCTTAAGCGGGGGGGCATCCTACAATGAGCAGTTCTTC.

This clone has a single count. This rearrangement joins TRBV5-6 to TRBJ1-1, with D perhaps TRBD1 (6 bases). V lost 0 bases to trimming and J lost 8 bases, with 14 bases between them. CDR3 length: 14 amino acids. Germline CDR1 reads SGHDT; CDR2 reads YYEEEE. In nucleotides, the CDR3 is TGTGCCAGCAGCTTGGACACGACAGGTCCAGAAGCTTTCTTT. This gives the protein CASSLDTTGPEAFF.

This clone was recorded once. The chain recombines TRBV19 with TRBJ2-4, with D maybe TRBD1 (6 bases). The CDR3 is 16 residues long. Germline assignment: CDR1 LNHDA and CDR2 SQIVND (reference sequence). V lost 5 bases and J lost 1, with 15 bases in between. In DNA form, the CDR3 reads TGTGCCAGTAGTCTGTGGGGGCAAGAGGCCAAAAACATTCAGTACTTC. The encoded protein is CASSLWGQEAKNIQYF.

The chain employs TRBV10-3 and TRBJ1-3; the D gene is possibly TRBD1 (6 bases). Germline CDR1 and CDR2: ENHRY and SYGVKD. The CDR3 spans 15 residues. V was shortened by 1 base and J by 1 base, with 8 bases between the two germline ends. CDR3 sequence reads: CAISELGTSGNTIYF. In DNA form, the CDR3 reads TGTGCCATCAGTGAGTTGGGGACATCTGGAAACACCATATATTTT.

The rearrangement links TRBV6-2 or TRBV6-3 to TRBJ2-7, with a tentative D call TRBD1 (6 bases). Germline-derived CDR1 and CDR2 are MNHEY and SVGEGT. There are 12 residues in the CDR3. V dropped 1 base and J dropped 5 bases, with 6 bases sitting between them. In nucleotides, the CDR3 is TGTGCCAGCAGTTACTACAGGGACGAGCAGTACTTC. Translation: CASSYYRDEQYF.

The chain couples TRBV5-1 to TRBJ2-7, with D tentatively TRBD2 (5 bases). The CDR3 extends over 14 amino acids. CDR1 and CDR2 from the germline V gene are SGHRS and YFSETQ. V lost 4 bases to trimming and J lost 0 bases, with 11 bases between them. The CDR3 DNA reads as TGCGCCAGCAGCCGTCAGACTACCTCCTACGAGCAGTACTTC. It yields the protein CASSRQTTSYEQYF.

V and J are TRBV28 and TRBJ1-5; 8 bases align to TRBD1. This CDR3 has 13 amino acids. With 5 bases clipped from V and 12 bases from J, the junction kept 9 bases outside the gene matches. CDR1 and CDR2 (germline): MDHEN, SYDVKM. The CDR3 DNA sequence: TGTGCCAGCAGTGCCGGGACAGGTCGGTACCAGCATTTT. Protein: CASSAGTGRYQHF.

The chain joins TRBV7-2 to TRBJ2-7, with D maybe TRBD2 (5 bases). CDR3 size: 16 residues. V gave up 5 bases and J gave up 0 bases, with 17 bases separating them. Germline CDR1 and CDR2: SGHTA and FQGNSA. This CDR3 is CASSPSPVGNSYEQYF. CDR3 bases: TGTGCCAGCAGCCCTAGCCCCGTAGGGAACTCCTACGAGCAGTACTTC.

In this sample, this clone turned up once. The J gene is TRBJ2-3, the V gene TRBV5-1, with 7 positions matching TRBD2. Germline V lookup: CDR1 SGHRS, CDR2 YFSETQ. The CDR3 has 14 amino acids. With 3 bases clipped from V and 6 bases from J, the junction kept 7 bases outside the gene matches. This CDR3 is CASSSPTLADTQYF. The CDR3 bases are TGCGCCAGCAGCTCACCTACACTAGCGGATACGCAGTATTTT.

The rearrangement joins TRBV6-5 to TRBJ1-4; D is ambiguous. Germline loops: CDR1 MNHEY, CDR2 SVGAGI. This CDR3 is built from 15 residues. V lost 2 bases and J 3 bases, leaving 10 bases between the germline ends. The CDR3 DNA sequence: TGTGCCAGCAGTTACGCGACACGGTCTAATGAAAAACTGTTTTTT. Protein sequence: CASSYATRSNEKLFF.

This chain connects TRBV29-1 to TRBJ2-7, with no clear D. In germline, CDR1 is SQVTM, CDR2 ANQGSEA. Between the trimmed V and J ends, which lost 4 bases and 5 bases, there was a span of 6 bases. This CDR3 comprises 10 residues. CDR3 in amino acids: CSVGQNEQYF. The CDR3 bases are TGCAGCGTTGGTCAGAACGAGCAGTACTTC.

The V call is TRBV5-1, the J call TRBJ2-2, with 10 bases lining up with TRBD2. Germline CDR1 reads SGHRS; CDR2 reads YFSETQ. The CDR3 sequence is 15 residues long. After removal of 4 bases from V and 4 bases from J, the junction contained 4 bases not matched to a gene. The DNA for the CDR3 is TGCGCCAGCAGCCCCAGGACTAGCGGCACCGGGGAGCTGTTTTTT. Protein product: CASSPRTSGTGELFF.

The CDR3 DNA sequence: TGCGCCAGCAGTTGGGACAGAGAGCAGTACTTC. Its protein product is CASSWDREQYF. V usage is TRBV10-2 and J usage is TRBJ2-7; TRBD1 matches 7 bases. The CDR3 runs to 11 residues. Germline CDR1 reads WSHSY; CDR2 reads SAAADI. V was clipped by 5 bases and J by 7 bases; unmatched bases: 2.

V usage is TRBV6-5 and J usage is TRBJ2-7; 9 bases map to TRBD1. J lost 4 bases, V lost 6 bases, and 10 bases had no gene match. The CDR3 has 15 amino acids. Germline V gives CDR1 MNHEY, CDR2 SVGAGI. Here the CDR3 reads CASSQLTGGAYEQYF. The CDR3 DNA sequence: TGTGCCAGCAGCCAACTTACAGGGGGCGCTTACGAGCAGTACTTC.

The V call is TRBV20-1, the J call TRBJ2-3, with TRBD1 as a possible D gene (5 bases). The CDR3 spans 11 residues. Germline V gene lookup returns CDR1 DFQATT and CDR2 SNEGSKA (reference sequence). The DNA of the CDR3 is TGCGTTGTGGGGTCCAGGGTTACGCAGTATTTT. As protein: CVVGSRVTQYF.

Only a few counts were recorded for this clone. The chain has TRBV4-3 and TRBJ1-1, with 8 nucleotides matching TRBD1. CDR1 LGHNA and CDR2 YSLEER come from the germline V gene. The CDR3 has 14 amino acids. Trimming at V came to 3 bases and at J to 4 bases, leaving 4 bases not matched to a gene. The chain's CDR3 is CASSQADRATEAFF. The CDR3 nucleotides read TGCGCCAGCAGCCAGGCGGACAGGGCCACTGAAGCTTTCTTT.

This chain connects TRBV7-2 to TRBJ2-5; D unclear. CDR1 and CDR2 (germline): SGHTA, FQGNSA. There are 12 residues in the CDR3. The germline V and J ends were trimmed by 4 bases and 2 bases, with 5 bases remaining between them. CDR3 residues: CASSYSQETQYF. The CDR3 DNA reads TGTGCCAGCAGCTACTCACAAGAGACCCAGTACTTC. Based on the CDR3 plus reference TRBV7-2 and TRBJ2-5, the full variable domain is GAGVSQSPSNKVTEKGKDVELRCDPISGHTALYWYRQSLGQGLEFLIYFQGNSAPDKSGLPSDRFSAERTGGSVSTLTIQRTQQEDSAVYLCASSYSQETQYFGPGTRLLVL.

The chain uses TRBV5-4 and TRBJ1-4, with D maybe TRBD1 (6 bases). This CDR3 has 15 amino acids. Per germline, CDR1 SGHNT and CDR2 YYREEE (reference sequence). V dropped 1 base and J dropped 7 bases, with 14 bases sitting between them. DNA for the CDR3: TGTGCCAGCAGCTTGATGGGGGCCATGGGTGAAAAACTGTTTTTT. This codes for CASSLMGAMGEKLFF.

This chain links TRBV3-1 (or the pseudogene TRBV3-2) with TRBJ1-4, with TRBD1 matching 11 bases. The CDR3 loop spans 15 amino acids. V lost 7 bases and J lost 7; bases outside the gene matches: 8. The germline gives CDR1 LGHDT, CDR2 YNNKEL (reference sequence). In nucleotides, the CDR3 is TGTGCCAGCACCTCATGGGGGACAGGGGGTGAAAAACTGTTTTTT. Translating it yields CASTSWGTGGEKLFF.

The chain combines TRBV6-1 with TRBJ1-2, with TRBD1 matching over 7 bases. The V gene's germline CDR1 is MNHNS and CDR2 SASEGT. V was clipped by 2 bases and J by 0 bases; unmatched bases: 0. The CDR3 loop spans 14 amino acids. As DNA, the CDR3 is TGTGCCAGCAGTGAACAGGGGGCTAACTATGGCTACACCTTC. Translated, it gives CASSEQGANYGYTF.

V gene TRBV5-6 combines with J gene TRBJ1-1; D is undetermined. The V and J ends lost 0 bases and 1 base respectively, with 7 bases between them. From germline, CDR1 is SGHDT and CDR2 YYEEEE. The CDR3 loop spans 14 amino acids. CDR3 sequence: CASSLVQQNTEAFF. CDR3 bases: TGTGCCAGCAGCTTGGTTCAACAGAACACTGAAGCTTTCTTT.

The V and J genes are TRBV14 and TRBJ1-1; 7 nucleotides match TRBD1. The CDR3 has 15 amino acids. CDR1 is SGHDN, CDR2 FVKESK, per germline. The J segment lost 4 bases and the V segment lost 4 bases, leaving 9 bases of the junction unmatched. The CDR3 DNA follows: TGTGCCAGCAGCCCTCTAGAATCAGGGGGCACTGAAGCTTTCTTT. Translated: CASSPLESGGTEAFF.